These T cell receptor beta chains were read from a single sample in a study of blood T cell repertoires in COVID-19. The assay was immunoSEQ multiplex PCR, and TCRdb's table has in-frame clones only and misses some. The table includes about 210,000 clones, around 88% detected once. Sequencing was performed on PBMCs or T cells enriched from blood (not recorded which). The receptors originated from a woman aged 40 to 50 with acute COVID-19. CDR3s include the opening cysteine and the closing phenylalanine or tryptophan. The order of the fields is CDR3 protein, CDR3 DNA, clone size, D gene, V gene, CDR3 length, J gene. D genes are given only for firm matches. Size tells how often a clone was seen (once, few, many) or the class of an expanded clone, and some rows leave it out.

CDR3aa: CASGLVLPGGNSPLHF
CDR3nt: TGTGCTAGTGGTTTGGTACTACCAGGGGGAAACTCACCCCTCCACTTT
abundance: -
d_gene: TRBD1
v_gene: TRBV12-5
len: 16
j_gene: TRBJ1-6

CDR3aa: CASRSERGELFF
CDR3nt: TGTGCCAGCAGGTCGGAGAGGGGGGAGCTGTTTTTT
abundance: -
d_gene: -
v_gene: TRBV7-9
len: 12
j_gene: TRBJ2-2

CDR3aa: CASSLGGAGRETQYF
CDR3nt: TGCGCCAGCAGCTTGGGAGGGGCCGGGAGGGAGACCCAGTACTTC
abundance: -
d_gene: TRBD2
v_gene: TRBV5-1
len: 15
j_gene: TRBJ2-5

CDR3aa: CASSLGGQGGDEQYF
CDR3nt: TGTGCCAGCAGCCTAGGGGGACAGGGGGGCGACGAGCAGTACTTC
abundance: -
d_gene: TRBD1
v_gene: TRBV11-2
len: 15
j_gene: TRBJ2-7

CDR3aa: CASSGQAYGYTF
CDR3nt: TGTGCCAGCAGCGGACAGGCCTATGGCTACACCTTC
abundance: once
d_gene: TRBD1
v_gene: TRBV6-2/TRBV6-3
len: 12
j_gene: TRBJ1-2

CDR3aa: CASSFGQGAIYGYTF
CDR3nt: TGTGCCAGCAGCTTTGGACAGGGGGCCATCTATGGCTACACCTTC
abundance: -
d_gene: TRBD1
v_gene: TRBV7-8
len: 15
j_gene: TRBJ1-2

CDR3aa: CASSESGGKQYF
CDR3nt: TGCGCCAGCAGTGAGAGCGGTGGTAAGCAGTATTTT
abundance: -
d_gene: -
v_gene: TRBV10-1
len: 12
j_gene: TRBJ2-3

CDR3aa: CASSLLIVPISRGNQPQHF
CDR3nt: TGTGCCAGCAGCTTATTAATAGTTCCGATATCGAGGGGCAATCAGCCCCAGCATTTT
abundance: -
d_gene: -
v_gene: TRBV11-2
len: 19
j_gene: TRBJ1-5

CDR3aa: CASSIRGQEDTQYF
CDR3nt: TGTGCCAGTAGTATCAGGGGGCAAGAAGATACGCAGTATTTT
abundance: -
d_gene: TRBD1
v_gene: TRBV19
len: 14
j_gene: TRBJ2-3

CDR3aa: CSVALTGDRYGYTF
CDR3nt: TGCAGCGTTGCCTTGACAGGGGACCGCTATGGCTACACCTTC
abundance: -
d_gene: TRBD1
v_gene: TRBV29-1
len: 14
j_gene: TRBJ1-2

CDR3aa: CASSSGQGAQEQPQHF
CDR3nt: TGTGCCAGCAGCTCGGGACAGGGGGCCCAGGAGCAGCCCCAGCATTTT
abundance: few
d_gene: TRBD1
v_gene: TRBV7-9
len: 16
j_gene: TRBJ1-5

CDR3aa: CASSLNRGEQYF
CDR3nt: TGTGCCAGCAGCCTAAACAGGGGCGAGCAGTACTTC
abundance: -
d_gene: TRBD1
v_gene: TRBV12-3/TRBV12-4
len: 12
j_gene: TRBJ2-7

CDR3aa: CASSLRGHDTDTQYF
CDR3nt: TGTGCCAGCAGCTTGAGGGGGCACGACACAGATACGCAGTATTTT
abundance: -
d_gene: TRBD1
v_gene: TRBV9
len: 15
j_gene: TRBJ2-3

CDR3aa: CASSELIDQPQHF
CDR3nt: TGTGCCAGCAGCGAACTTATTGATCAGCCCCAGCATTTT
abundance: -
d_gene: -
v_gene: TRBV5-5
len: 13
j_gene: TRBJ1-5

CDR3aa: CASSLGVRENEQFF
CDR3nt: TGTGCCAGCAGCTTGGGGGTACGGGAGAATGAGCAGTTCTTC
abundance: -
d_gene: -
v_gene: TRBV5-4
len: 14
j_gene: TRBJ2-1

CDR3aa: CASSPTGGSIAEAFF
CDR3nt: TGTGCCAGCTCGCCCACAGGGGGTAGTATAGCTGAAGCTTTCTTT
abundance: once
d_gene: TRBD1
v_gene: TRBV18
len: 15
j_gene: TRBJ1-1

CDR3aa: CASYSGAVTDTQYF
CDR3nt: TGTGCCAGCTACTCAGGGGCTGTCACAGATACGCAGTATTTT
abundance: -
d_gene: -
v_gene: TRBV3-1/TRBV3-2
len: 14
j_gene: TRBJ2-3

CDR3aa: CASSEIEQFF
CDR3nt: TGTGCCAGCAGCGAGATAGAGCAGTTCTTC
abundance: -
d_gene: -
v_gene: TRBV7-9
len: 10
j_gene: TRBJ2-1

CDR3aa: CASSLPPAQNIQYF
CDR3nt: TGTGCCAGCAGCCTCCCCCCAGCGCAAAACATTCAGTACTTC
abundance: once
d_gene: -
v_gene: TRBV11-3
len: 14
j_gene: TRBJ2-4

CDR3aa: CASSWGTPGYNEQFF
CDR3nt: TGTGCCAGCAGCTGGGGAACTCCGGGGTATAATGAGCAGTTCTTC
abundance: -
d_gene: -
v_gene: TRBV11-2
len: 15
j_gene: TRBJ2-1

CDR3aa: CASSDSRGQGSDTQYF
CDR3nt: TGTGCCAGCAGTGACTCAAGGGGACAGGGGTCAGATACGCAGTATTTT
abundance: -
d_gene: TRBD1
v_gene: TRBV6-4
len: 16
j_gene: TRBJ2-3

CDR3aa: CASSLAIAFTEQFF
CDR3nt: TGTGCCAGCAGCTTGGCCATAGCATTCACTGAGCAGTTCTTC
abundance: -
d_gene: -
v_gene: TRBV5-4
len: 14
j_gene: TRBJ2-1

CDR3aa: CASSLQDRGCYF
CDR3nt: TGTGCCAGCAGCTTGCAGGACAGGGGATGCTATTTT
abundance: -
d_gene: TRBD1
v_gene: TRBV7-2
len: 12
j_gene: TRBJ2-3

CDR3aa: CASKKTTQETQYF
CDR3nt: TGTGCCAGCAAAAAGACAACCCAAGAGACCCAGTACTTC
abundance: -
d_gene: -
v_gene: TRBV2
len: 13
j_gene: TRBJ2-5

CDR3aa: CASSQGWSVSGSTDTQYF
CDR3nt: TGTGCCAGCAGCCAAGGATGGTCGGTCAGCGGTAGCACAGATACGCAGTATTTT
abundance: -
d_gene: -
v_gene: TRBV3-1/TRBV3-2
len: 18
j_gene: TRBJ2-3

CDR3aa: CASSLLAGAEEDTQYF
CDR3nt: TGTGCCAGCAGCTTACTAGCGGGGGCCGAGGAAGATACGCAGTATTTT
abundance: -
d_gene: TRBD2
v_gene: TRBV7-2
len: 16
j_gene: TRBJ2-3

CDR3aa: CASSMGRVQETQYF
CDR3nt: TGTGCCAGTAGTATGGGCCGCGTCCAAGAGACCCAGTACTTC
abundance: -
d_gene: -
v_gene: TRBV19
len: 14
j_gene: TRBJ2-5

CDR3aa: CASSYWATIHTF
CDR3nt: TGTGCCAGCAGCTATTGGGCGACCATTCACACCTTC
abundance: -
d_gene: -
v_gene: TRBV12-3/TRBV12-4
len: 12
j_gene: TRBJ1-2

CDR3aa: CASSLKGGNQPQHF
CDR3nt: TGTGCCAGCAGCTTAAAGGGAGGCAATCAGCCCCAGCATTTT
abundance: -
d_gene: -
v_gene: TRBV7-2
len: 14
j_gene: TRBJ1-5

CDR3aa: CAWRQDANSPLHF
CDR3nt: TGTGCCTGGAGACAGGACGCCAATTCACCCCTCCACTTT
abundance: -
d_gene: -
v_gene: TRBV30
len: 13
j_gene: TRBJ1-6

CDR3aa: CASSLGPSETQYF
CDR3nt: TGTGCCAGCAGCTTAGGCCCGAGTGAGACCCAGTACTTC
abundance: once
d_gene: -
v_gene: TRBV11-3
len: 13
j_gene: TRBJ2-5

CDR3aa: CASSVDPLTEAFF
CDR3nt: TGTGCCAGCAGCGTAGATCCGCTAACTGAAGCTTTCTTT
abundance: few
d_gene: -
v_gene: TRBV9
len: 13
j_gene: TRBJ1-1

CDR3aa: CASILSGGATGELFF
CDR3nt: TGCGCCAGCATACTTAGCGGGGGGGCCACCGGGGAGCTGTTTTTT
abundance: -
d_gene: TRBD2
v_gene: TRBV10-2
len: 15
j_gene: TRBJ2-2

CDR3aa: CASSPFLTSGFGGGELFF
CDR3nt: TGTGCCAGCAGTCCTTTCCTGACTAGCGGGTTTGGGGGCGGGGAGCTGTTTTTT
abundance: -
d_gene: TRBD2
v_gene: TRBV2
len: 18
j_gene: TRBJ2-2

CDR3aa: CASNGQTTDTQYF
CDR3nt: TGTGCCAGCAATGGACAGACCACAGATACGCAGTATTTT
abundance: -
d_gene: -
v_gene: TRBV7-9
len: 13
j_gene: TRBJ2-3

CDR3aa: CATSRDGLQPQHF
CDR3nt: TGTGCCACCAGCAGAGACGGTCTTCAGCCCCAGCATTTT
abundance: once
d_gene: -
v_gene: TRBV15
len: 13
j_gene: TRBJ1-5

CDR3aa: CASSLTTGELFF
CDR3nt: TGTGCCAGCAGCTTAACTACCGGGGAGCTGTTTTTT
abundance: -
d_gene: -
v_gene: TRBV11-2
len: 12
j_gene: TRBJ2-2

CDR3aa: CASSTNPCDRDRSWKGNTIYF
CDR3nt: TGTGCCAGCAGCACAAATCCCTGCGACCGGGACAGGTCCTGGAAAGGAAACACCATATATTTT
abundance: -
d_gene: -
v_gene: TRBV21-1
len: 21
j_gene: TRBJ1-3

CDR3aa: CASSSQGRGNTIYF
CDR3nt: TGTGCCAGCAGCTCCCAGGGGCGAGGAAACACCATATATTTT
abundance: -
d_gene: -
v_gene: TRBV5-6
len: 14
j_gene: TRBJ1-3

CDR3aa: CASSLVAGGPPYEQYF
CDR3nt: TGTGCCAGCAGCTTGGTAGCGGGGGGGCCGCCCTACGAGCAGTACTTC
abundance: -
d_gene: TRBD2
v_gene: TRBV7-2
len: 16
j_gene: TRBJ2-7

CDR3aa: CASSQVERNEQFF
CDR3nt: TGTGCCAGCAGCCAAGTTGAGCGGAATGAGCAGTTCTTC
abundance: -
d_gene: -
v_gene: TRBV3-1/TRBV3-2
len: 13
j_gene: TRBJ2-1

CDR3aa: CASRPSRQGKSEAFF
CDR3nt: TGTGCCAGCAGACCATCGAGACAGGGGAAATCTGAAGCTTTCTTT
abundance: -
d_gene: TRBD1
v_gene: TRBV6-5
len: 15
j_gene: TRBJ1-1

CDR3aa: CASSKQTQGPYEKLFF
CDR3nt: TGTGCCAGCAGCAAACAAACGCAGGGTCCATATGAAAAACTGTTTTTT
abundance: -
d_gene: -
v_gene: TRBV13
len: 16
j_gene: TRBJ1-4

CDR3aa: CASSIAGIGTDTQYF
CDR3nt: TGTGCCAGTAGTATTGCGGGGATCGGCACAGATACGCAGTATTTT
abundance: -
d_gene: -
v_gene: TRBV19
len: 15
j_gene: TRBJ2-3

CDR3aa: CASSNVPGSGNTIYF
CDR3nt: TGTGCCAGCAGCAACGTTCCCGGCTCTGGAAACACCATATATTTT
abundance: -
d_gene: -
v_gene: TRBV5-4
len: 15
j_gene: TRBJ1-3

CDR3aa: CATSRWAEGTDTQYF
CDR3nt: TGTGCCACCAGCCGATGGGCCGAAGGCACAGATACGCAGTATTTT
abundance: -
d_gene: -
v_gene: TRBV15
len: 15
j_gene: TRBJ2-3

CDR3aa: CASSQGRGTGNEQFF
CDR3nt: TGCGCCAGCAGCCAAGGCAGGGGGACAGGGAATGAGCAGTTCTTC
abundance: -
d_gene: TRBD1
v_gene: TRBV4-3
len: 15
j_gene: TRBJ2-1